Listed here are 32 T cell receptor beta chains from one sample, sequenced in a study of tumor-infiltrating lymphocytes in glioblastoma multiforme. TCRB libraries came from RNA via three nested multiplex PCR rounds. A single record per CDR3 protein comes from TCRdb applying MiXCR to the multiplex PCR reads. The sample shows fewer than 25,000 distinct CDR3 sequences, 65% to 80% of them seen only once. The sequenced sample consisted of peripheral blood. All receptors derive from a male donor with glioblastoma.

There are many counts of this clonotype. The V call is TRBV5-1, the J call TRBJ2-7; D tentatively reads TRBD1 or TRBD2 (6 bases each). The germline gives CDR1 SGHRS, CDR2 YFSETQ. V was pared by 1 base and J by 1 base, with 18 bases between. This CDR3 has 17 residues. Here the CDR3 reads CASSLMGGGALSYEQYF. For the CDR3, the DNA is TGCGCCAGCAGCTTGATGGGGGGCGGTGCCCTATCCTACGAGCAGTACTTC.

This clonotype was seen once. At one of its ends the junction is not consistent with the germline gene, which may arise from a read error. V and J are TRBV29-1 and TRBJ2-1; the match to TRBD2 covers 9 bases. The CDR3 totals 15 residues. CDR1 and CDR2 (germline): SQVTM, ANQGSEA. The CDR3 DNA reads TGCAGCGGGAATCCGACTAGCGGTTCCTACAATGAGCAGTTCTTT. It codes for CSGNPTSGSYNEQFF.

This clonotype qualifies as large. The chain is built from TRBV11-2 and TRBJ1-2, with D perhaps matching TRBD1 (6 bases). Germline lookup yields CDR1 SGHAT and CDR2 FQNNGV. The CDR3 contains 14 residues. Trimming left V 0 bases short and J 2 bases short, with 7 bases between. The CDR3 here is CASSLDRGNYGYTF. CDR3 nucleotide sequence: TGTGCCAGCAGCTTAGATAGGGGGAACTATGGCTACACCTTC.

This clonotype was counted a single time. One end of the junction varies from germline; a read error may be responsible. The chain uses TRBV11-2 and TRBJ1-1; no definite D call. The CDR3 totals 13 residues. CDR1 SGHAT and CDR2 FQNNGV come from the germline V gene. This CDR3 is CASSLDKNTEAFF. The CDR3 DNA follows: TGCGCCAGCAGCTTAGACAAGAACACTGAAGCTTTCTTT.

About this clonotype itself: One junction end does not reproduce the germline sequence, and a read error may be involved. V and J are TRBV20-1 and TRBJ1-4; D is uncertain. The CDR3 sequence is 12 residues long. The germline V gene encodes CDR1 DFQATT and CDR2 SNEGSKA (reference sequence). The CDR3 DNA reads TGCAGCGCTAACAGTCCAAATGAAAAACTGTTTTTT. Protein sequence: CSANSPNEKLFF.

On this clonotype: The germline gene is not matched at one end of the junction; a read error may be the cause. This chain connects TRBV11-2 to TRBJ2-2, with TRBD1 as a possible D gene (6 bases). The CDR3 extends over 15 amino acids. Germline V CDR1 and CDR2: SGHAT, FQNNGV. CDR3 bases: TGTGCCAGCAGCGGATGCAGGGGTCCCACCGAGGAGCTGTTTTTT. Translated: CASSGCRGPTEELFF.

This clonotype has ten or more counts. The chain couples TRBV7-9 to TRBJ2-7; TRBD1 matches 11 bases. V lost 6 bases to trimming and J lost 2 bases; unmatched junction nucleotides: 9. The germline CDR1 and CDR2 sequences are SEHNR and FQNEAQ (reference sequence). The CDR3 is 16 amino acids. In DNA, the CDR3 is TGTGCCAGCAGGAACACGGGACAGGGGGTAACCTACGAGCAGTACTTC. Translated, it gives CASRNTGQGVTYEQYF.

J is TRBJ2-1 and V is TRBV29-1; D possibly matches TRBD1 or TRBD2 (5 bases each). Per germline, CDR1 SQVTM and CDR2 ANQGSEA. The CDR3 runs 12 residues. V shed 7 bases and J shed 7 bases, with 14 bases lying between them. The CDR3 region has the DNA TGCAGCGCCGGGACCCACAAGAATGAGCAGTTCTTC. Its translation is CSAGTHKNEQFF.

This clonotype was detected ten times or more. The V gene is TRBV5-1, the J gene TRBJ1-6, with 8 bases fitting TRBD1. Germline CDR1 and CDR2: SGHRS and YFSETQ. Trimming took 4 bases from V and 5 from J; bases not matched to a gene: 2. The CDR3 covers 14 residues. In nucleotides, the CDR3 is TGCGCCAGCAGCCAACAGGGGGATAATTCACCCCTCCACTTT. Protein sequence: CASSQQGDNSPLHF. The full variable domain, in which reference TRBV5-1 and TRBJ1-6 provide the parts outside the CDR3, is KAGVTQTPRYLIKTRGQQVTLSCSPISGHRSVSWYQQTPGQGLQFLFEYFSETQRNKGNFPGRFSGRQFSNSRSEMNVSTLELGDSALYLCASSQQGDNSPLHFGNGTRLTVT.

Note on this clonotype: At one of its ends the junction is not consistent with the germline gene, which may arise from a read error. The V gene is TRBV11-2, the J gene TRBJ2-5; no clear D. Germline V lookup: CDR1 SGHAT, CDR2 FQNNGV. The CDR3 contains 17 residues. This CDR3 is CTSSTDIEQYTQETRYF. The CDR3 DNA reads as TGTACCAGCAGCACTGATATTGAACAGTACACCCAAGAGACCCGGTACTTC.

This clonotype occurred a few times. A much larger clone lies one base from this, so it may be a read error. The chain joins TRBV28 to TRBJ2-7; D perhaps matches TRBD2 (6 bases). Germline CDR1 is MDHEN and CDR2 is SYDVKM. The CDR3 is 16 amino acids. The CDR3 sequence: CASSFRLAPSSYERYF. The CDR3 DNA reads TGTGCCAGCAGTTTTCGTCTAGCGCCTAGCTCCTACGAGCGGTACTTC.

V is TRBV6-6 and J is TRBJ2-2, with 8 bases lining up with TRBD2. The CDR3 length is 15 residues. Losses at the gene ends were 6 bases for V and 6 bases for J; bases not matched to a gene: 9. In germline, CDR1 is MNHNY, CDR2 SVGAGI (reference sequence). CDR3 residues: CASSFGGGIAGELFF. The CDR3 region has the DNA TGTGCCAGCAGCTTCGGGGGGGGTATTGCCGGGGAGCTGTTTTTT.

Remarks on this clonotype: At one end the junction does not follow the germline gene, possibly because of a read error. Here the CDR3 reads CASSARLADSNQPRHF. The CDR3 DNA follows: TGTGCCAGCTCGGCTAGATTGGCAGACTCTAATCAGCCCCGGCATTTT. V gene TRBV12-3 or TRBV12-4 combines with J gene TRBJ1-5; D remains unclear. The CDR3 runs 16 residues.

The chain employs TRBV6-2 or TRBV6-3 and TRBJ1-1; 8 nucleotides match TRBD1. Trimming took 5 bases from V and 3 from J; bases not matched to a gene: 14. The length of the CDR3 is 17 residues. From germline, CDR1 is MNHEY and CDR2 SVGEGT. The CDR3 protein is CASSVRTGRLVHTEAFF. CDR3 coding DNA: TGTGCCAGCAGTGTACGGACAGGGCGACTTGTCCACACTGAAGCTTTCTTT.

The gene calls are TRBV10-2 and TRBJ1-4, with unresolved D. Trimming cost V 6 bases and J 5 bases, with 22 bases left between them. CDR3 length equals 17 residues. Per the germline V gene, CDR1 is WSHSY and CDR2 is SAAADI. The CDR3 coding sequence is TGCGCCAGCAGGAGGCTGGTGGGCCCCGCGCGGAATGAAAAACTGTTTTTT. Encoded protein: CASRRLVGPARNEKLFF.

V and J are TRBV28 and TRBJ1-2, with D perhaps matching TRBD1 (6 bases). The CDR3 runs to 12 residues. Per germline, CDR1 MDHEN and CDR2 SYDVKM. The V end lost 2 bases, the J end lost 8 bases, and 9 bases lay between the germline ends. CDR3 in DNA: TGTGCCAGCAGTTTACAGGGGAAGGGCTACACCTTC. This encodes CASSLQGKGYTF.

This clonotype was detected many times. The chain joins TRBV30 to TRBJ2-1, with 7 bases identical to TRBD1. In germline, CDR1 is GTSNPN, CDR2 SVGIG (reference sequence). V dropped 3 bases and J dropped 9; count of bases not matched to a gene: 8. The CDR3 is 13 amino acids. The CDR3 nucleotides read TGTGCCTGGAGGCGACAGGGTTTGGGTGAGCAGTTCTTC. This sequence encodes CAWRRQGLGEQFF.

A word on this clonotype: Since a much larger clone is just one base distant, this may be a read error. CDR3 amino acids: CASSLVLGVGKLFF. The CDR3 nucleotides are TGTGCCAGCAGCTTAGTACTTGGGGTGGGAAAACTGTTTTTT. The chain has TRBV7-8 and TRBJ1-4; D remains ambiguous. The CDR3 is 14 residues long. Trimming left V 1 base short and J 10 bases short, with 13 bases between. The germline gives CDR1 SGHVS, CDR2 FQNEAQ. Full variable domain (outside the CDR3, taken from reference TRBV7-8 and TRBJ1-4): GAGVSQSPRYKVAKRGQDVALRCDPISGHVSLFWYQQALGQGPEFLTYFQNEAQLDKSGLPSDRFFAERPEGSVSTLKIQRTQQEDSAVYLCASSLVLGVGKLFFGSGTQLSVL.

Turning to this clonotype: A single base separates this from a much larger clone, so it may be a read error. V and J are TRBV28 and TRBJ2-7; perhaps D is TRBD1 or TRBD2 (5 bases each). This CDR3 comprises 15 residues. Germline V gene lookup returns CDR1 MDHEN and CDR2 SYDVKM. Written as DNA, the CDR3 is TGTGCCAGCAGTTTCTCCGGGGACCCACCCTACGGGCAGTACTTC. It is translated as CASSFSGDPPYGQYF.

Details on this clonotype: The CDR3 ends on some other residue instead of the conserved phenylalanine or tryptophan, so this is likely a read error. The chain is built from TRBV11-2 and TRBJ2-7, with 7 bases fitting TRBD2. Germline V CDR1 and CDR2: SGHAT, FQNNGV. The length of the CDR3 is 14 residues. The CDR3 protein is CVSSLGLAGDEQYL. The CDR3 DNA reads TGTGTCAGCAGCTTAGGTCTGGCGGGAGACGAGCAGTACTTA.

This clonotype has only a few counts. This chain links TRBV5-5 with TRBJ2-1, with TRBD2 identical over 9 bases. Trimming removed 3 bases from V and 0 bases from J; junction bases left unmatched: 7. From germline, CDR1 is SGHKS and CDR2 YYEKEE (reference sequence). The CDR3 has 17 amino acids. The CDR3 DNA reads TGTGCCAGCAGCTCTGGGGCGGGAGGGAGCTCCTACAATGAGCAGTTCTTC. Its translation is CASSSGAGGSSYNEQFF.

This clonotype was seen once. This chain uses TRBV11-2 with TRBJ2-1, with a tentative D call TRBD1 (6 bases). Germline-derived CDR1 and CDR2 are SGHAT and FQNNGV. V was shortened by 8 bases and J by 9 bases, with 17 bases between the two germline ends. CDR3 length equals 13 residues. The CDR3 nucleotides read TGTGCCAGCTATCAGGGGTACGTTGCTGAGCAGTTCTTC. It is translated as CASYQGYVAEQFF.

Regarding this clonotype: Because the CDR3 is missing its conserved closing phenylalanine or tryptophan, this is likely a read error. The gene calls are TRBV4-2 and TRBJ2-5, with D possibly TRBD1 on 5 matching bases. V was trimmed by 0 bases and J by 6 bases, leaving 11 bases between them. The CDR3 is 14 amino acids. CDR1 and CDR2 from the germline V gene are LGHNA and YNFKEQ. The CDR3 sequence is CASSQEQGWKTQYL. In DNA form, the CDR3 reads TGTGCCAGCAGCCAAGAGCAGGGCTGGAAGACCCAGTACTTA.

The chain carries TRBV5-6 and TRBJ1-1; D remains unclear. Trimming removed 6 bases at V and 0 bases at J, with 18 bases between. Germline CDR1 and CDR2: SGHDT and YYEEEE. CDR3 length: 16 amino acids. As DNA, the CDR3 is TGTGCCAGCATCTCAAAACGGGCATGGCTGAACACTGAAGCTTTCTTT. It yields the protein CASISKRAWLNTEAFF.

As concerns this clonotype: No conserved phenylalanine or tryptophan ends this CDR3, so it is likely a read error. The rearrangement uses TRBV20-1 and TRBJ1-1, with D unclear. The CDR3 totals 13 residues. Germline lookup yields CDR1 DFQATT and CDR2 SNEGSKA (reference sequence). The DNA of the CDR3 is TGCAATGCTACATTACCCGGGAACACTGAAGCTTTCTCT. Its protein product is CNATLPGNTEAFS.

By share, this clonotype counts as medium-sized (0.01 to 0.1%). The chain combines TRBV29-1 with TRBJ2-3, with D perhaps TRBD1 or TRBD2 (5 bases each). Looked up from germline, CDR1 is SQVTM and CDR2 is ANQGSEA. V was cut by 1 base and J by 3 bases, with 8 bases left in between. The CDR3 totals 13 residues. This chain's CDR3 is CSVEGRETDTQYF. The DNA of the CDR3 is TGCAGCGTTGAAGGCAGGGAGACAGATACGCAGTATTTT.

This clonotype was seen many times. J is TRBJ1-5 and V is TRBV7-9, with D unresolved. V gave up 5 bases and J gave up 2 bases, with 10 bases separating them. The CDR3 extends over 14 amino acids. Per the germline V gene, CDR1 is SEHNR and CDR2 is FQNEAQ (reference sequence). The DNA for the CDR3 is TGTGCCAGCAGCACAGAGGTAGGCAATCAGCCCCAGCATTTT. It codes for CASSTEVGNQPQHF.

The chain uses TRBV5-6 and TRBJ2-7; 7 nucleotides match TRBD1. This CDR3 has 15 residues. J lost 3 bases, V lost 4 bases, and 10 bases had no gene match. CDR1 is SGHDT and CDR2 is YYEEEE in the germline V gene. CDR3 sequence: CASSTPTGAVYEQYF. CDR3 DNA sequence: TGTGCCAGCAGCACCCCCACAGGGGCGGTCTACGAGCAGTACTTC.

This clonotype was counted many times. CDR3 sequence: CASSRAPGLLGETQYF. The CDR3 DNA is TGCGCCAGCAGCCGGGCCCCGGGTCTATTGGGAGAGACCCAGTACTTC. The rearrangement joins TRBV4-1 to TRBJ2-5, with D hard to call. Germline CDR1 reads MGHRA; CDR2 reads YSYEKL. V lost 4 bases to trimming and J lost 4 bases, with 19 bases between them. The CDR3 spans 16 residues.

A remark on this clonotype: This CDR3 fails to terminate in the conserved phenylalanine or tryptophan, so it likely reflects a read error. This sequence joins TRBV11-2 and TRBJ2-2; 9 nucleotides align to TRBD1. With V trimmed by 10 bases and J by 4 bases, 10 bases remained unmatched. The CDR3 extends over 15 amino acids. Per the germline V gene, CDR1 is SGHAT and CDR2 is FQNNGV. The CDR3 protein is CANTEYRGPTGELFS. The CDR3 DNA sequence: TGTGCCAACACCGAATACAGGGGGCCCACCGGGGAGCTGTTTTCT.

The chain recombines TRBV29-1 with TRBJ1-2; D remains unclear. Trimming cost V 6 bases and J 3 bases, with 11 bases left between them. The germline CDR1 and CDR2 sequences are SQVTM and ANQGSEA. The CDR3 is 12 residues long. The CDR3 loop is CSVDGNDYGYTF. The CDR3, as DNA: TGCAGCGTGGACGGGAACGACTATGGCTACACCTTC.

Of note for this clonotype: The CDR3 does not close with the conserved phenylalanine or tryptophan, likely indicating a read error. This rearrangement joins TRBV11-2 to TRBJ2-1; tentatively, D is TRBD1 (6 bases). CDR1 and CDR2 (germline): SGHAT, FQNNGV. The CDR3 has 13 amino acids. CDR3 in DNA: TGTGCAAGCAGCTTAGATAGGGGGAATAAGCAGTTCATC. It specifies CASSLDRGNKQFI.